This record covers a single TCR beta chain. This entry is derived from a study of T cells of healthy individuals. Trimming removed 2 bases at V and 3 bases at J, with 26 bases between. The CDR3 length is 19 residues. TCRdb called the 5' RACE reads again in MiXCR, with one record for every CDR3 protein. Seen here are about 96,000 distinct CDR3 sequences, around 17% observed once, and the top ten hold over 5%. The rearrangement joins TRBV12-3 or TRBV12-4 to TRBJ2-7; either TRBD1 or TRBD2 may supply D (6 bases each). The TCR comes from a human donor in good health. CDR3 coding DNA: TGTGCCAGCAGTTTACATCACGAGGGGGGCCGGAGATCACGCTACGAGCAGTACTTC. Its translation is CASSLHHEGGRRSRYEQYF.